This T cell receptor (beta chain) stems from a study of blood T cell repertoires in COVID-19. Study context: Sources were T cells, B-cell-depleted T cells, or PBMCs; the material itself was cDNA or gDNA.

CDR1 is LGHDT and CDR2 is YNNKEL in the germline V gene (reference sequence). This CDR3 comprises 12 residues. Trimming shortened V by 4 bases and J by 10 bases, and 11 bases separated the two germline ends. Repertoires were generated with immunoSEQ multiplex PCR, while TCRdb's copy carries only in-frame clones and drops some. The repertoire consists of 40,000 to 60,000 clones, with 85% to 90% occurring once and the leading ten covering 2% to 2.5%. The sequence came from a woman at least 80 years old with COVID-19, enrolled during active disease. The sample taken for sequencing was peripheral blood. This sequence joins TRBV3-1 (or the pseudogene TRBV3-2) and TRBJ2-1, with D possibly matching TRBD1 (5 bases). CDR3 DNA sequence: TGTGCCAGCAGCCTACACAGGAAGGAGCAGTTCTTC. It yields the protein CASSLHRKEQFF.